What follows describes a single T cell receptor beta chain. Its antigen is still unknown. The sample holds no much larger clone one base away, and base qualities are not on file. The junction shows trimming of 1 base on V and 1 base on J, plus 14 bases between the germline ends. The germline V gene encodes CDR1 SQVTM and CDR2 ANQGSEA. The CDR3 starts with the cysteine, ends with the phenylalanine, and has 15 residues. The read is trimmed to its CDR3 DNA, 45 bases read in frame from base 1. This sample is part of a study of technical replicates of blood from a few donors (dated by TCRdb to 2017 to 2019). The protocol used for the library was the immunoSEQ multiplex PCR assay. The table was pulled from immuneACCESS by TCRdb, which kept in-frame rearrangements only. Such tables lose some clones; where checked, under half of the loss comes from unresolved V genes, and the rest has no known cause. This sample holds some 70,000 clones; about 97% were observed only once. Of the sample, approximately 0.3% falls within the top ten clones.

Material: T cells isolated from PBMCs. The chain employs TRBV29-1 and TRBJ2-7; the D segment could be TRBD1, given 6 matching bases. The source of this sequence is a human donor in good health. The CDR3 is CSVEALGTNSYEQYF. The DNA reads as follows: TGCAGCGTTGAAGCGCTAGGGACAAATTCCTACGAGCAGTACTTC.